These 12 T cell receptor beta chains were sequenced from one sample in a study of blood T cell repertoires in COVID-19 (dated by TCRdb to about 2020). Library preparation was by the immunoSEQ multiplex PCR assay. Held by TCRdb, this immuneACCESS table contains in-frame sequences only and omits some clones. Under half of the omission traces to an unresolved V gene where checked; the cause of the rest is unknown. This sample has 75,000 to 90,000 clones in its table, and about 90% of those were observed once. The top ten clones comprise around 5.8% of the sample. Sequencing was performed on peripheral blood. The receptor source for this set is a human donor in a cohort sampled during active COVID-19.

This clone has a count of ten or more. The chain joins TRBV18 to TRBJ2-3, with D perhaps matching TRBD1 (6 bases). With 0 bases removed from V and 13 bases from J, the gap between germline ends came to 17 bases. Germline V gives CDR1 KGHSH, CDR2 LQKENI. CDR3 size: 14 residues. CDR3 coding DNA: TGTGCCAGCTCACCACCGAGTACTGAAGGGACAAAGTATTTT. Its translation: CASSPPSTEGTKYF.

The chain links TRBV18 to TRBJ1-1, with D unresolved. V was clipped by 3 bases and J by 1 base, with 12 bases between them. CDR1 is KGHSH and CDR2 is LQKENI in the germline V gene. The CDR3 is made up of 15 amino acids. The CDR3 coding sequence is TGTGCCAGCTCACCCGGTCAGGTGGGGAACACTGAAGCTTTCTTT. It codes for CASSPGQVGNTEAFF.

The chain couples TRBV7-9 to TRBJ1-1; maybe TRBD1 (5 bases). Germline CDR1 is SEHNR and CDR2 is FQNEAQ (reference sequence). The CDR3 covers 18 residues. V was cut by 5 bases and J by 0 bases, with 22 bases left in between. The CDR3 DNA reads TGTGCCAGCAGCCCCACAGGTCGCTTCTCTACGGTGAACACTGAAGCTTTCTTT. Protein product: CASSPTGRFSTVNTEAFF. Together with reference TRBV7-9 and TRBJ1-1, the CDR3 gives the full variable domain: DTGVSQNPRHKITKRGQNVTFRCDPISEHNRLYWYRQTLGQGPEFLTYFQNEAQLEKSRLLSDRFSAERPKGSFSTLEIQRTEQGDSAMYLCASSPTGRFSTVNTEAFFGQGTRLTVV.

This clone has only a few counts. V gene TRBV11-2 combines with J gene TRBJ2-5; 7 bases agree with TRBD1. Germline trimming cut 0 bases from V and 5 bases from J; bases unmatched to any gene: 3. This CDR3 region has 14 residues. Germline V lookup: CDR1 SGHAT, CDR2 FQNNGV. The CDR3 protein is CASSLDKGAETQYF. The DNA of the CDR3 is TGTGCCAGCAGCTTAGATAAGGGGGCGGAGACCCAGTACTTC.

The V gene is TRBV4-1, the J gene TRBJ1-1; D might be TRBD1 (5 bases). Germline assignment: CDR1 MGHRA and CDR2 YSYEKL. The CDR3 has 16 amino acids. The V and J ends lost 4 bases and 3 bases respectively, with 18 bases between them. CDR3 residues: CASSPPGGKGDTEAFF. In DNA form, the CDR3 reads TGCGCCAGCAGCCCCCCCGGGGGAAAAGGGGACACTGAAGCTTTCTTT.

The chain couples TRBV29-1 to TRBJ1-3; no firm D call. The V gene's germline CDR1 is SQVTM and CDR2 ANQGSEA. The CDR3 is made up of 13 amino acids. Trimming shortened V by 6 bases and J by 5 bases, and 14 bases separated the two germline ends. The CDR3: CSVTGITRNTIYF. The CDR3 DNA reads TGCAGCGTCACGGGGATTACACGAAACACCATATATTTT.

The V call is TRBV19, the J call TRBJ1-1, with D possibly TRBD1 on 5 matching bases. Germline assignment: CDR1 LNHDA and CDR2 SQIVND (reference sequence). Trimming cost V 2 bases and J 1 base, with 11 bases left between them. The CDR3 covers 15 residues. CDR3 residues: CASSILGDWNTEAFF. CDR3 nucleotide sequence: TGTGCCAGTAGTATACTAGGGGACTGGAACACTGAAGCTTTCTTT.

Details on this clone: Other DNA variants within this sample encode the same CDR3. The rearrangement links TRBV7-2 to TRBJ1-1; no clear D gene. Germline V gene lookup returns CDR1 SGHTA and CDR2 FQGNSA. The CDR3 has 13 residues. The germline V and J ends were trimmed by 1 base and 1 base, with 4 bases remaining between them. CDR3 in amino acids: CASSLDRNTEAFF. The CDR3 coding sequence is TGTGCCAGCAGCTTAGATAGGAACACTGAAGCTTTCTTT.

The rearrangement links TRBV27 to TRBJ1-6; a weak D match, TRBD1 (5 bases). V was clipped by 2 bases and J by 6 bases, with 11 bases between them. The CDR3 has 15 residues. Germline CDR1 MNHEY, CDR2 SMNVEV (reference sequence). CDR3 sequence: CASSLMGGGNSPLHF. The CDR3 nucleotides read TGTGCCAGCAGTTTAATGGGGGGGGGTAATTCACCCCTCCACTTT.

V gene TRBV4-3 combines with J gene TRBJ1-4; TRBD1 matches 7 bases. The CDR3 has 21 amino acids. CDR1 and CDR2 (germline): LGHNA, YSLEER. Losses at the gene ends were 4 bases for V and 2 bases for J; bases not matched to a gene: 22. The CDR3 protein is CASSLEGPRQGQKRTNEKLFF. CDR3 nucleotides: TGCGCCAGCAGCCTTGAAGGTCCAAGACAGGGCCAAAAGCGGACTAATGAAAAACTGTTTTTT.

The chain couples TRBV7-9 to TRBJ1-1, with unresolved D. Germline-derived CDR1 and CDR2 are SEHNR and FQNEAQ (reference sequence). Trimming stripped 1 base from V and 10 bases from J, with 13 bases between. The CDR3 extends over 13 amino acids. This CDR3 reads CASSLGTQGGAFF. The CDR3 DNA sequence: TGTGCCAGCAGCTTAGGGACTCAAGGTGGAGCTTTCTTT.

The CDR3 sequence: CASSRGWNQPQHF. In DNA, the CDR3 is TGTGCCAGCAGTCGGGGGTGGAATCAGCCCCAGCATTTT. The rearrangement uses TRBV2 and TRBJ1-5; TRBD1 might be the D (5 bases). The V and J ends lost 5 bases and 4 bases respectively, with 9 bases between them. Germline V gene data show CDR1 as SNHLY and CDR2 as FYNNEI. The CDR3 runs to 13 residues.